One sample yielded the 29 T cell receptor beta chains listed below, sequenced in a study of T cell responses to AZD1222 COVID-19 vaccine. Only in-frame clones appear in the TCRdb table, and some are missing; sequencing was by immunoSEQ multiplex PCR. The repertoire holds 75,000 to 95,000 clones, with roughly 94% as singletons. Sequences were derived from peripheral blood, sampled on day 0 of MenACWY control vaccination. The source is an adult in good health.

The chain links TRBV19 to TRBJ1-2; the match to TRBD1 covers 8 bases. Germline CDR1 is LNHDA and CDR2 is SQIVND (reference sequence). J gave up 2 bases and V 0 bases, and 5 bases lay outside the gene matches. This CDR3 has 16 amino acids. CDR3 sequence reads: CASSIDFAGGNYGYTF. CDR3 coding DNA: TGTGCCAGTAGTATAGATTTCGCAGGGGGCAACTATGGCTACACCTTC.

The V gene is TRBV9, the J gene TRBJ2-7; tentatively, D is TRBD1 or TRBD2 (6 bases each). CDR1 is SGDLS, CDR2 YYNGEE, per germline. V dropped 0 bases and J dropped 3 bases, with 16 bases sitting between them. The CDR3 contains 16 residues. The CDR3 sequence is CASSVEEGGKYYEQYF. DNA for the CDR3: TGTGCCAGCAGCGTAGAAGAAGGGGGGAAGTACTACGAGCAGTACTTC.

This chain uses TRBV6-2 or TRBV6-3 with TRBJ1-5; 8 nucleotides agree with TRBD1. There are 15 residues in the CDR3. With V trimmed by 4 bases and J by 6 bases, 8 bases remained unmatched. Looked up from germline, CDR1 is MNHEY and CDR2 is SVGEGT. CDR3 in amino acids: CASSLAGGMSQPQHF. The CDR3 DNA reads TGTGCCAGCAGTTTGGCAGGGGGCATGAGTCAGCCCCAGCATTTT.

This chain connects TRBV7-8 to TRBJ2-7; perhaps TRBD2 as D (6 bases). The CDR3 spans 18 residues. Germline CDR1 reads SGHVS; CDR2 reads FQNEAQ. Between the trimmed V and J ends, which lost 1 base and 5 bases, there was a span of 24 bases. The CDR3 DNA reads as TGTGCCAGCAGCTTAGGTGGCGGGATTGGGGTCCGAGCGGACGAGCAGTACTTC. Residues: CASSLGGGIGVRADEQYF. Full variable domain (remainder filled in from reference TRBV7-8 and TRBJ2-7): GAGVSQSPRYKVAKRGQDVALRCDPISGHVSLFWYQQALGQGPEFLTYFQNEAQLDKSGLPSDRFFAERPEGSVSTLKIQRTQQEDSAVYLCASSLGGGIGVRADEQYFGPGTRLTVT.

V and J are TRBV6-5 and TRBJ1-3; D gene uncertain. Per germline, CDR1 MNHEY and CDR2 SVGAGI. Trimming shortened V by 3 bases and J by 0 bases, and 6 bases separated the two germline ends. The CDR3 has 14 amino acids. This CDR3 is CASSYDISGNTIYF. The CDR3 DNA reads as TGTGCCAGCAGTTATGACATCTCTGGAAACACCATATATTTT.

The chain carries TRBV5-1 and TRBJ1-5; no clear D. V lost 0 bases and J 4 bases, leaving 11 bases between the germline ends. The CDR3 loop spans 15 amino acids. The germline V gene has CDR1 SGHRS and CDR2 YFSETQ. CDR3 DNA sequence: TGCGCCAGCAGCTTGGGGCAGCCGGCAAATCAGCCCCAGCATTTT. This sequence encodes CASSLGQPANQPQHF.

The chain links TRBV7-9 to TRBJ2-5; D possibly corresponds to TRBD2 (6 bases). CDR1 and CDR2 from the germline V gene are SEHNR and FQNEAQ (reference sequence). The CDR3 consists of 17 residues. V shed 2 bases and J shed 1 base, with 17 bases lying between them. The DNA of the CDR3 is TGTGCCAGCAGCTTAAAATCAGGGTTGGGAGGCCAAGAGACCCAGTACTTC. This gives the protein CASSLKSGLGGQETQYF.

The V and J genes are TRBV7-6 and TRBJ1-4, with 7 bases identical to TRBD1. The CDR3 has 14 residues. V shed 4 bases and J 8 bases; nucleotides not matched to a gene: 7. In germline, CDR1 is SGHVS, CDR2 FNYEAQ. This chain's CDR3 is CASSSQGGYEKLFF. In nucleotides, the CDR3 is TGTGCCAGCAGCTCTCAGGGGGGGTACGAAAAACTGTTTTTT.

V is TRBV7-2 and J is TRBJ2-7; 8 positions agree with TRBD2. With V trimmed by 1 base and J by 2 bases, 7 bases remained unmatched. This CDR3 has 16 amino acids. The V gene's germline CDR1 is SGHTA and CDR2 FQGNSA. CDR3 DNA sequence: TGTGCCAGCAGCTTAGACAGCGGGGGCAGTCCCTACGAGCAGTACTTC. The encoded protein is CASSLDSGGSPYEQYF. The entire variable domain, with the rest obtained from reference TRBV7-2 and TRBJ2-7, is as follows: GAGVSQSPSNKVTEKGKDVELRCDPISGHTALYWYRQSLGQGLEFLIYFQGNSAPDKSGLPSDRFSAERTGGSVSTLTIQRTQQEDSAVYLCASSLDSGGSPYEQYFGPGTRLTVT.

Details on this clone: Other DNA sequences from this sample encode an identical CDR3 as well. The chain has TRBV18 and TRBJ2-5; no reliable D call. The CDR3 spans 13 residues. V lost 3 bases and J 2 bases, leaving 7 bases between the germline ends. CDR1 and CDR2 (germline): KGHSH, LQKENI. Here the CDR3 reads CASSPGSQETQYF. The CDR3 nucleotides are TGTGCCAGCTCACCCGGGTCACAAGAGACCCAGTACTTC.

This clone is a singleton in its sample. The rearrangement links TRBV7-9 to TRBJ1-4; D is ambiguous. Germline CDR1 reads SEHNR; CDR2 reads FQNEAQ (reference sequence). The V gene lost 5 bases and the J gene lost 4 bases, with 14 bases spanning the gap. This CDR3 has 15 residues. In DNA, the CDR3 is TGTGCCAGCAGCAAGCGGTTAGAAGATAATGAAAAACTGTTTTTT. Its translation: CASSKRLEDNEKLFF.

J is TRBJ1-6 and V is TRBV27; D gene ambiguous. The germline gives CDR1 MNHEY, CDR2 SMNVEV (reference sequence). This CDR3 region has 14 residues. The ends were cut back, 2 bases at V and 7 bases at J, with 9 bases in the middle. CDR3 coding DNA: TGTGCCAGCAGTTTAAATCTCCCGAATTCACCCCTCCACTTT. Translated: CASSLNLPNSPLHF.

J is TRBJ2-7 and V is TRBV4-3; 8 bases are a match to TRBD2. The CDR3 has 14 amino acids. Germline loops: CDR1 LGHNA, CDR2 YSLEER. Germline trimming cut 1 base from V and 6 bases from J; bases unmatched to any gene: 5. The CDR3 is CASSQAGRAAEQYF. The CDR3 DNA reads as TGCGCCAGCAGCCAAGCCGGGAGGGCCGCCGAGCAGTACTTC.

The chain recombines TRBV5-4 with TRBJ1-2; 7 positions match TRBD1. The V gene end was trimmed by 2 bases and the J gene end by 4 bases; junction bases not matched to a gene: 5. The CDR3 loop spans 14 amino acids. The V gene's germline CDR1 is SGHNT and CDR2 YYREEE (reference sequence). The CDR3 spells CASSFGQEPYGYTF. CDR3 in DNA: TGTGCCAGCAGCTTCGGACAGGAACCCTATGGCTACACCTTC.

The chain recombines TRBV20-1 with TRBJ2-2; 7 nucleotides agree with TRBD2. This CDR3 region has 15 residues. Germline V gene sequence: CDR1 DFQATT, CDR2 SNEGSKA (reference sequence). V lost 3 bases and J lost 2; bases outside the gene matches: 6. The CDR3 loop reads CSASRLAANTGELFF. For the CDR3, the DNA is TGCAGTGCTAGTAGGCTAGCGGCTAACACCGGGGAGCTGTTTTTT.

The J gene is TRBJ1-2, the V gene TRBV7-2, with 7 positions matching TRBD1. CDR3 size: 16 residues. J was trimmed by 3 bases and V by 3 bases; bases with no gene match: 10. Germline V gives CDR1 SGHTA, CDR2 FQGNSA. The CDR3 protein is CASSFRDSEAHYGYTF. The CDR3 DNA follows: TGTGCCAGCAGCTTCCGGGACAGCGAGGCCCACTATGGCTACACCTTC. The variable domain in full, completed from reference TRBV7-2 and TRBJ1-2, reads GAGVSQSPSNKVTEKGKDVELRCDPISGHTALYWYRQSLGQGLEFLIYFQGNSAPDKSGLPSDRFSAERTGGSVSTLTIQRTQQEDSAVYLCASSFRDSEAHYGYTFGSGTRLTVV.

The J gene is TRBJ2-7, the V gene TRBV4-3; tentative D call: TRBD2 (6 bases). CDR1 is LGHNA and CDR2 is YSLEER in the germline V gene. The CDR3 runs 14 residues. With 3 bases removed from V and 3 bases from J, the gap between germline ends came to 12 bases. This CDR3 is CASSQDYLGYEQYF. The CDR3, as DNA: TGCGCCAGCAGCCAGGACTACCTAGGCTACGAGCAGTACTTC.

The chain recombines TRBV2 with TRBJ1-6; D gene uncertain. The CDR3 extends over 15 amino acids. Germline-derived CDR1 and CDR2 are SNHLY and FYNNEI. Trimming shortened V by 3 bases and J by 9 bases, and 15 bases separated the two germline ends. CDR3 in DNA: TGTGCCAGCAGTGATGAGGGCCCCGATTCTTCACCCCTCCACTTT. Translated: CASSDEGPDSSPLHF.

V and J are TRBV3-1 (or the pseudogene TRBV3-2) and TRBJ1-3; D unclear. V dropped 1 base and J dropped 0 bases, with 1 base sitting between them. The CDR3 has 13 amino acids. The V gene's germline CDR1 is LGHDT and CDR2 YNNKEL (reference sequence). For the CDR3, the DNA is TGTGCCAGCAGCCAAGGCTCTGGAAACACCATATATTTT. Translation: CASSQGSGNTIYF.

The V and J genes are TRBV7-2 and TRBJ2-2; 10 nucleotides line up with TRBD2. The CDR3 sequence is 16 residues long. Trimming at V came to 5 bases and at J to 6 bases, leaving 9 bases not matched to a gene. CDR1 and CDR2 from the germline V gene are SGHTA and FQGNSA. CDR3 nucleotides: TGTGCCAGCAGCCGCCAGAGCGGGAGGGCCGCCGGGGAGCTGTTTTTT. Its translation is CASSRQSGRAAGELFF.

The V call is TRBV9, the J call TRBJ2-7; 11 bases map to TRBD2. CDR1 and CDR2 from the germline V gene are SGDLS and YYNGEE. The CDR3 is 13 residues long. CDR3 in DNA: TGTCCTTGTACTAGCGGGAGTTACAACGAGCAGTACTTC. Protein: CPCTSGSYNEQYF.

This clone is classed as medium-sized. This chain uses TRBV6-1 with TRBJ2-7; D unresolved. The CDR3 runs to 13 residues. The V end was cut by 1 base, the J end by 4 bases, with 8 bases between. Germline CDR1 is MNHNS and CDR2 is SASEGT. The CDR3 DNA reads as TGTGCCAGCAGTGAAGGACGGCTATACGAGCAGTACTTC. Translation gives CASSEGRLYEQYF.

This chain links TRBV12-2 with TRBJ2-7; the table's D call of TRBD2 was not tested on the DNA. TRBV12-2 is a recognized pseudogene. This CDR3 contains 17 residues. CDR3 amino acids: CASRCPGGGTRTYEQYF. The CDR3 DNA follows: TGTGCAAGTCGCTGTCCCGGAGGGGGGACTAGGACTTACGAGCAGTACTTC.

The chain joins TRBV28 to TRBJ1-2; D possibly corresponds to TRBD1 (6 bases). The CDR3 totals 15 residues. Trimming took off 5 bases at V and 5 bases at J, with 18 bases between the two ends. CDR1 MDHEN and CDR2 SYDVKM come from the germline V gene. The CDR3 nucleotides read TGTGCCAGCAGTACACCCGGGACAAAAGGGTATGGCTACACCTTC. It is translated as CASSTPGTKGYGYTF.

The chain employs TRBV7-9 and TRBJ2-3; maybe TRBD2 (9 bases). The CDR3 runs 18 residues. With 1 base removed from V and 6 bases from J, the gap between germline ends came to 23 bases. CDR1 and CDR2 from the germline V gene are SEHNR and FQNEAQ (reference sequence). The CDR3 loop reads CASSLVHSGGGDRDTQYF. CDR3 coding DNA: TGTGCCAGCAGCTTAGTCCACTCTGGCGGGGGGGACAGGGATACGCAGTATTTT.

The chain is built from TRBV28 and TRBJ1-1, with D hard to call. Per the germline V gene, CDR1 is MDHEN and CDR2 is SYDVKM. The CDR3 extends over 14 amino acids. V lost 5 bases to trimming and J lost 4 bases, with 14 bases between them. CDR3 in DNA: TGTGCCAGCAGTGACCCCCCGAGGGCCACTGAAGCTTTCTTT. Translated: CASSDPPRATEAFF.

The CDR3 coding sequence is TGTGCCAGCAGTAATGAGGGGACAGTCAATCAGCCCCAGCATTTT. Its protein is CASSNEGTVNQPQHF. The rearrangement links TRBV6-5 to TRBJ1-5; 7 nucleotides match TRBD1. Germline CDR1 and CDR2: MNHEY and SVGAGI. The junction had 7 bases not matched to a gene; V was cut back by 5 bases and J by 3 bases. The length of the CDR3 is 15 residues.

The chain joins TRBV3-1 (or the pseudogene TRBV3-2) to TRBJ2-7, with D uncertain. Germline V gene data show CDR1 as LGHDT and CDR2 as YNNKEL (reference sequence). V lost 1 base to trimming and J lost 3 bases, with 7 bases between them. CDR3 length: 13 amino acids. CDR3: CASSQVSGYEQYF. The CDR3 DNA follows: TGTGCCAGCAGCCAAGTTTCAGGCTACGAGCAGTACTTC.

This chain connects TRBV9 to TRBJ2-5; D is tentatively TRBD1 or TRBD2 (5 bases each). The ends were cut back, 3 bases at V and 5 bases at J, with 11 bases in the middle. The CDR3 consists of 13 residues. The germline V gene has CDR1 SGDLS and CDR2 YYNGEE. The CDR3 sequence: CASSARGTETQYF. The CDR3 region has the DNA TGTGCCAGCAGCGCGAGGGGCACGGAGACCCAGTACTTC.